Sequencing of this TCR beta chain was carried out in a study of response to subunit inactivated influenza vaccine. Points from the study as a whole: Authors suggested that a seasonal influenza vaccination recruits few new T cells each time.

With 6 bases clipped from V and 3 bases from J, the junction kept 4 bases outside the gene matches. This CDR3 is 14 amino acids long. The germline V gene encodes CDR1 SNHLY and CDR2 FYNNEI. Each CDR3 protein is one row after TCRdb ran MiXCR on the RT-PCR reads. The repertoire consists of about 170,000 distinct CDR3 sequences, with around 10% occurring once and the leading ten covering roughly 33%. This clonotype was detected only a few times. Its specificity is unknown. This sequence joins TRBV2 and TRBJ1-2; 10 bases fit TRBD1. The source material was CD8+ T cells sorted from PBMCs, sampled less than 25 months after vaccination. The origin of this receptor is a man between 50 and 70 years old who received an inactivated influenza vaccine. The CDR3 loop is CASRRQGADYGYTF. The CDR3, as DNA: TGTGCCAGCAGAAGACAGGGGGCGGACTATGGCTACACCTTC.